The T cell receptor (beta chain) under discussion was sequenced for a study of immune evolution from preneoplasia to lung adenocarcinoma. Profiled with immunoSEQ multiplex PCR; TCRdb holds only in-frame clones, not every one. The profile shows about 3,800 clones, about 85% of them singletons. As concerns this clone: This CDR3 is also generated by other DNA sequences in the sample.

V dropped 6 bases and J dropped 8; count of bases not matched to a gene: 7. This CDR3 has 14 residues. Germline CDR1 is SNHLY and CDR2 is FYNNEI. Source material: FFPE adjacent normal lung tissue. The gene calls are TRBV2 and TRBJ2-1; 10 bases line up with TRBD2. The TCR originated in a person in their 70s with lung adenocarcinoma. CDR3 sequence reads: CASRTGTSDHEQFF. CDR3 coding DNA: TGTGCCAGCAGAACCGGGACTAGCGACCATGAGCAGTTCTTC. Full variable domain (remainder filled in from reference TRBV2 and TRBJ2-1): EPEVTQTPSHQVTQMGQEVILRCVPISNHLYFYWYRQILGQKVEFLVSFYNNEISEKSEIFDDQFSVERPDGSNFTLKIRSTKLEDSAMYFCASRTGTSDHEQFFGPGTRLTVL.